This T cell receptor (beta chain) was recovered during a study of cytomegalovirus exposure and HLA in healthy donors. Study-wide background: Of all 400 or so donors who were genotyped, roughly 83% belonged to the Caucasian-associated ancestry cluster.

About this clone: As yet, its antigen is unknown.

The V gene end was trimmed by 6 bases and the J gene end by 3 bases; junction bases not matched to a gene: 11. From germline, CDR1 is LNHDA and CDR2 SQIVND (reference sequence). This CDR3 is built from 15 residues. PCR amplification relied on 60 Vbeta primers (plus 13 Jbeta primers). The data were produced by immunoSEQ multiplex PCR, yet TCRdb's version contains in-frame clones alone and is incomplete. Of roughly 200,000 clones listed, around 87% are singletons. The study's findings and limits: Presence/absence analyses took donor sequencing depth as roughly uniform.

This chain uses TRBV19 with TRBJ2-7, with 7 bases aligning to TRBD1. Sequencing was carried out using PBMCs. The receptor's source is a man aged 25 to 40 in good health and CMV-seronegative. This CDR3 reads CASSPYSGDSYEQYF. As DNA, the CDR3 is TGTGCCAGTAGCCCCTACTCTGGGGACAGCTACGAGCAGTACTTC.